The rows below give T cell receptor beta chains drawn from one sample of a study of T cells in Graves' hyperthyroidism and ophthalmopathy. TCRdb reprocessed the multiplex PCR reads via MiXCR and lists one record per CDR3 protein. The sample has about 480,000 distinct CDR3 sequences; around an eighth are singletons. The sequencing sample was made of blood. The receptors originated from a woman aged 18-30 years with Graves' hyperthyroidism. Each CDR3 is given with its conserved first and last residue. The D gene is left open where the match is weak. A clone size is listed for some rows: how often the clone was seen (once, few, many), or a class if it is expanded.

many	TRBV5-1	TRBD1	12	TRBJ1-1	TGCGCCAGCATCCGACAGGGCACTGAAGCTTTCTTT	CASIRQGTEAFF
many	TRBV10-2	NA	19	TRBJ2-1	TGCGCCTGCCGGATCCTTACAGGGGACCCGGGAGGCACCTACAATGAGCAGTTCTTC	CACRILTGDPGGTYNEQFF
NA	TRBV11-2	NA	14	TRBJ2-1	TGTGCCAGCAGCTTAAACCCCGAATCCAATGAGCAGTTCTTC	CASSLNPESNEQFF
NA	TRBV19	TRBD2	15	TRBJ2-1	TGTGCCAGTAGTTTGGCTAGCGGGAGTCTCAATGAGCAGTTCTTC	CASSLASGSLNEQFF
few	TRBV18	NA	17	TRBJ2-3	TGTTCCAGCTCGCCACCGTCTCTAGCGTCAAAAGGAGATACGCAGTATTTT	CSSSPPSLASKGDTQYF
few	TRBV20-1	TRBD1	11	TRBJ2-5	TGCAGTGCTACGACAGGGACGCAACAGTACTTC	CSATTGTQQYF
NA	TRBV20-1	TRBD1	16	TRBJ1-4	TGCAGTGCTAGTCGGCCCAGGGGGCTAGGAAATGAAAAACTGTTTTTT	CSASRPRGLGNEKLFF
many	TRBV10-3	NA	14	TRBJ1-2	TGTGCCATCAGTGAGTCAGGTCAGGTAGATGACTACACCTTC	CAISESGQVDDYTF
NA	TRBV5-4	TRBD2	17	TRBJ2-3	TGTGCCAGCAGCTTGCCAATCAGCCGGGAGGCCACAGATACGCAGTATTTT	CASSLPISREATDTQYF
many	TRBV19	TRBD2	15	TRBJ2-1	TGTGCCAGTAGTAAGACTAGCGGGAGCGGCGGTGAGCAGTTCTTC	CASSKTSGSGGEQFF
many	TRBV5-1	NA	14	TRBJ2-7	TGCGCCAGCAGCTTGGGGGCGTCGCCGCACGAGCAGTACTTC	CASSLGASPHEQYF
many	TRBV18	NA	15	TRBJ1-1	TGTGCCAGCTCACCAATAGAAGGGATTTACACTGAAGCTTTCTTT	CASSPIEGIYTEAFF
NA	TRBV6-1	NA	17	TRBJ2-1	TGTGCCAGCAGTGAATCCGGCGTGAACTTCGCCTACAATGAGCAGTTCTTC	CASSESGVNFAYNEQFF
NA	TRBV18	TRBD1	16	TRBJ1-1	TGTGCCAGCTCATCAACCGGGACAGGGATGAACACTGAAGCTTTCTTT	CASSSTGTGMNTEAFF
few	TRBV30	NA	16	TRBJ1-2	TGTGCCTGGAGTTCCGGAGCCGGCCCAGCCAACTATGGCTACACCTTC	CAWSSGAGPANYGYTF
NA	TRBV5-6	TRBD2	16	TRBJ2-3	TGTGCCAGCAGCCCAGGGACTAGCTATAGCACAGATACGCAGTATTTT	CASSPGTSYSTDTQYF
many	TRBV3-1	NA	14	TRBJ1-1	TGTGCCAGCAGCCCAGGGGTGAAACACACTGAAGCTTTCTTT	CASSPGVKHTEAFF
few	TRBV29-1	TRBD1	13	TRBJ1-2	TGCAGCGTCGGACAGGACTATAACTATGGCTACACCTTC	CSVGQDYNYGYTF
few	TRBV7-6	NA	14	TRBJ2-3	TGTGCCAGCAGCCGGGACTGGACAACAGATACGCAGTATTTT	CASSRDWTTDTQYF
NA	TRBV15	NA	14	TRBJ1-1	TGTGCCACCAGCAGAGTATACCGCGGACAGAAAGCTTTCTTT	CATSRVYRGQKAFF
many	TRBV19	TRBD1	14	TRBJ1-5	TGTGCCAGTACCCCGGACAGGGGTAGCCAGCCCCAGCATTTT	CASTPDRGSQPQHF
many	TRBV6-1	TRBD2	14	TRBJ2-1	TGTGCCAGATCGTGGGCTAGCGGAGCTAATGAGCAGTTCTTC	CARSWASGANEQFF
many	TRBV29-1	NA	14	TRBJ2-2	TGCAGCGTTGAGTTAGGGGCACGGACCGGGGAGCTGTTTTTT	CSVELGARTGELFF
NA	TRBV11-3	NA	14	TRBJ2-1	TGTGCCAGCAGCTCTGGCCAGGCCTACAATGAGCAGTTCTTC	CASSSGQAYNEQFF
NA	TRBV2	TRBD2	17	TRBJ2-7	TGTGCCAGCAGCGGGACCAGCGGGAGCGCGGCGACGTACGAGCAGTACTTC	CASSGTSGSAATYEQYF
many	TRBV19	NA	14	TRBJ1-2	TGTGCCAGTACCATGGACGGGTTTAGGTATGGCTACACCTTC	CASTMDGFRYGYTF
NA	TRBV20-1	TRBD1	14	TRBJ1-5	TGCAGTGCTAGTCCGGGACAGGGAGATCAGCCCCAGCATTTT	CSASPGQGDQPQHF
NA	TRBV6-1	NA	12	TRBJ1-2	TGTGCCAGCAGTATGGGGGGCTATGGCTACACCTTC	CASSMGGYGYTF
many	TRBV9	TRBD1	11	TRBJ1-2	TGTGCCAGCCGACAGGGGGGTGGCTACACCTTC	CASRQGGGYTF
many	TRBV2	NA	12	TRBJ2-3	TGTGCCAGCAGAATCTTCCGGGACACGCAGTATTTT	CASRIFRDTQYF
many	TRBV11-3	NA	16	TRBJ2-2	TGTGCCAGCAGCTTAGGGGACTTCTTCTACACCGGGGAGCTGTTTTTT	CASSLGDFFYTGELFF
many	TRBV29-1	NA	10	TRBJ1-1	TGCAGCGTTAGGGGGGGGGAAGCTTTCTTT	CSVRGGEAFF
NA	TRBV4-2	TRBD2	17	TRBJ2-1	TGTGCCAGCAGCCAAGAACAGGAGACTAGCGGCTACAATGAGCAGTTCTTC	CASSQEQETSGYNEQFF
many	TRBV18	NA	12	TRBJ1-1	TGTGCCAGCTCATCTTACCGGGGGAGAGCTTTCTTT	CASSSYRGRAFF
many	TRBV19	TRBD2	16	TRBJ2-1	TGTGCCAGTAGCTCTCCGGGACTAGCGGATTACAATGAGCAGTTCTTC	CASSSPGLADYNEQFF
few	TRBV5-1	NA	15	TRBJ1-5	TGCGCCAGCAGTCTTTCTGGGGCAGTCAATCAGCCCCAGCATTTT	CASSLSGAVNQPQHF
NA	TRBV18	TRBD1	16	TRBJ1-6	TGTGCCAGCTCACCCCAGACAGGGGGCGAAAATTCACCCCTCCACTTT	CASSPQTGGENSPLHF
many	TRBV19	NA	13	TRBJ1-2	TGTGCCAGTAGTCCGGCAATGAACTATGGCTACACCTTC	CASSPAMNYGYTF
many	TRBV20-1	TRBD1	15	TRBJ2-7	TGCAGTGCTAGAGATGGGGACAGACCCGACTACGAGCAGTACTTC	CSARDGDRPDYEQYF
few	TRBV9	TRBD2	15	TRBJ2-1	TGTGCCAGCAGCGACTCCCTAGCGGTCAACAATGAGCAGTTCTTC	CASSDSLAVNNEQFF
NA	TRBV5-1	NA	15	TRBJ1-1	TGCGCCAGCAGCTTGGGGGGGGCGTTAAACACTGAAGCTTTCTTT	CASSLGGALNTEAFF
few	TRBV3-1	NA	18	TRBJ2-2	TGTGCCAGCAGCTACCCCCCCCCTGACTCGGCGAACACCGGGGAGCTGTTTTTT	CASSYPPPDSANTGELFF
few	TRBV29-1	NA	14	TRBJ2-2	TGCAGCGTTGAGGGGGGATTGAACACCGGGGAGCTGTTTTTT	CSVEGGLNTGELFF
many	TRBV29-1	NA	13	TRBJ1-2	TGCAGCGTTGATGAACAGCGGAACTATGGCTACACCTTC	CSVDEQRNYGYTF
NA	TRBV11-2	NA	15	TRBJ1-1	TGTGCCAGCAGCCGGGCCCTGCTCGCGGGGGCTGAAGCTTTCTTT	CASSRALLAGAEAFF
many	TRBV3-1	NA	15	TRBJ1-5	TGTGCCAGCAGCCAACGAGACAGGAGCAATCAGCCCCAGCATTTT	CASSQRDRSNQPQHF
few	TRBV5-1	TRBD2	15	TRBJ2-7	TGCGCCAGCAGCTACACGACTAGCACCCCTCTCGAGCAGTACTTC	CASSYTTSTPLEQYF
NA	TRBV4-2	NA	12	TRBJ1-3	TGTGCCAGCAGCCAAGACAGAAACACCATATATTTT	CASSQDRNTIYF
NA	TRBV24-1	TRBD1	15	TRBJ2-3	TGTGCCACCAGTGACACCCGACAGGGGGCAGATACGCAGTATTTT	CATSDTRQGADTQYF
NA	TRBV27	TRBD2	16	TRBJ2-1	TGTGCCAGCAGTGGCGAGGGACTAGCGGGAGTAAGTGAGCAGTTCTTC	CASSGEGLAGVSEQFF